A single T cell receptor beta chain is shown here with its context. Its antigen specificity is not known. Per-base quality was not reported, and no clone a single base away is much larger than it. TCRbeta CDR3 regions were amplified from genomic DNA by means of the immunoSEQ Assay, a bias-controlled multiplex PCR. As for how the authors treated the data: The number of nucleated cells in each sample was estimated from the amplification of reference gene primers within the assay. To quantify the absolute abundance of each unique TCRbeta CDR3 rearrangement, sequence reads were collapsed and filtered. For each sample, productive Simpson clonality was calculated as the square root of Simpson's diversity index over productive rearrangements. TCRdb re-hosts the immuneACCESS table, in-frame sequences only. Its copies lack some clones; in the studies checked, an unresolved V gene accounts for under half of them, and the cause for the rest is not known. That table furnishes V, J and clone size, whereas the DNA furnished D and trimming. Counted in this sample were roughly 400,000 clones; about 88% of them appeared once. The biggest ten clones account for 1.4% to 1.5% of the sample.

From the cysteine through the phenylalanine, the CDR3 covers 18 amino acids. The CDR3 DNA has 54 bases and is translated from base 1. Per the germline V gene, SGDLS is the CDR1 and YYNGEE is the CDR2. Ends trimmed: V by 0 bases, J by 1 base; bases unmatched to a gene: 7. The record originates from a study of blood T cell repertoires in COVID-19 (dated by TCRdb to about 2020). Concerning the study at large: Collaborator samples came from the United States, Italy and Spain and covered acute and convalescent phases of COVID-19. Nearly every sample came with metadata listing a de-identified subject ID, COVID-19 status, age in years and sex. Subjects who had been exposed to COVID-19, were actively infected with it, or had recovered from it provided the deeply sampled blood TCRbeta repertoires that made up the dataset. Samples were obtained from the ongoing ImmuneRACE study (first 160 participants) and from 950 to 1,500 subjects provided by 6 global collaborators. The material from the prospective study consisted of cDNA or gDNA derived from T cells, B-cell-depleted T cells, or PBMCs. Where available, HLA class I and class II types were obtained from metadata supplied by the sample provider rather than from assay-based typing. A freely available public database, intended as a resource for researchers studying the immune response to SARS-CoV-2, is where the repertoires were released.

Participants in the prospective study were enrolled through a virtual design, were aged about 18 to 100 years, and lived in under 25 United States geographic areas. In the prospective study, participants were assigned to cohorts based on the clinical history participants reported in a screening survey and a study questionnaire. Exposed participants were defined as having been in contact with someone with a PCR-confirmed or clinician-diagnosed COVID-19 case within 2 weeks of study entry. Each participant in the prospective study had whole blood, serum and a nasopharyngeal or oropharyngeal swab collected by mobile phlebotomists. Participants in the prospective study had the option to provide additional blood draws and questionnaires over a roughly 2-month period. Before DNA extraction, prospective study blood samples were shipped either frozen or at room temperature. Broader findings and caveats from the paper: The amount of clinical and demographic metadata varied by source and participant and was provided uncurated.

The material sequenced was PBMCs or T cells enriched from blood (not recorded which). The chain was built from TRBV9 and TRBJ2-5; 12 central nucleotides agree with TRBD1. The sequence was obtained from a woman aged 18-30 years who had been exposed to COVID-19. The CDR3: CASSVGDRGRLVQETQYF. In nucleotides, the sequence is TGTGCCAGCAGCGTAGGGGACAGGGGGCGGTTGGTCCAAGAGACCCAGTACTTC.